This passage covers 8 T cell receptor beta chains from one sample sequenced in a study of regulatory T cells in long-lasting Graves disease. Sequencing libraries for TCR beta were prepared with iRepertoire HTBI primers and Arm-PCR of CDR3 regions. Each CDR3 protein gets one entry after TCRdb re-called the multiplex PCR reads with MiXCR. The sample consists of about 420,000 distinct CDR3 sequences, around 15% of them appearing once. Time point indicated: newly diagnosed GD, antithyroid drugs for less than 3 months. PBMCs provided the RNA from which the TCR library was made. These data were also filed under a second study, of T cells in Graves' hyperthyroidism and ophthalmopathy.

The sample was peripheral blood mononuclear cells (PBMCs), taken at new diagnosis, from a patient treated with antithyroid drugs. The origin of the receptors is a woman in her late teens or twenties with Graves disease.

This clonotype has more than one count but fewer than ten. The chain employs TRBV14 and TRBJ1-4, with 9 bases identical to TRBD1. CDR1 and CDR2 (germline): SGHDN, FVKESK. This CDR3 has 13 residues. The junction had 6 bases not matched to a gene; V was cut back by 1 base and J by 15 bases. CDR3 in amino acids: CASSQARGQGLFF. The CDR3 DNA is TGTGCCAGCAGCCAAGCCAGGGGACAGGGTTTGTTTTTT.

This clonotype came up a few times. The V and J genes are TRBV18 and TRBJ2-1; 12 bases align to TRBD1. The CDR3 is 15 residues long. Trimming cost V 3 bases and J 7 bases; bases outside gene matches: 4. Per germline, CDR1 KGHSH and CDR2 LQKENI. The CDR3 DNA follows: TGTGCCAGCTCACCCTCGGGACAGGGGGCTAATGAGCAGTTCTTC. Its translation: CASSPSGQGANEQFF.

There are a few counts of this clonotype. This chain joins TRBV29-1 and TRBJ1-1, with a possible D match to TRBD1 (5 bases). The CDR3 covers 12 residues. The germline gives CDR1 SQVTM, CDR2 ANQGSEA. Between the trimmed V and J ends, which lost 3 bases and 5 bases, there was a span of 10 bases. CDR3 DNA sequence: TGCAGCGTTGACCAGGGTTCGACTGAAGCTTTCTTT. This gives the protein CSVDQGSTEAFF.

This clonotype was observed at least ten times. The chain links TRBV6-1 to TRBJ2-3, with 9 nucleotides matching TRBD2. The CDR3 is 17 amino acids. Trimming took 4 bases from V and 0 from J; bases not matched to a gene: 8. Germline CDR1 MNHNS, CDR2 SASEGT. The CDR3 here is CASSVTSGTSSTDTQYF. The DNA of the CDR3 is TGTGCCAGCAGTGTGACTAGCGGAACCTCTAGCACAGATACGCAGTATTTT.

At least ten counts were recorded for this clonotype. This rearrangement joins TRBV7-2 to TRBJ2-5; the match to TRBD2 covers 9 bases. The V gene end was trimmed by 1 base and the J gene end by 3 bases; junction bases not matched to a gene: 0. The CDR3 has 14 amino acids. From germline, CDR1 is SGHTA and CDR2 FQGNSA. Written as DNA, the CDR3 is TGTGCCAGCAGCTTAGGACTAGCGGAAGAGACCCAGTACTTC. Amino acids: CASSLGLAEETQYF.

This clonotype occurred many times. This chain joins TRBV27 and TRBJ2-3; maybe TRBD2 (6 bases). Per germline, CDR1 MNHEY and CDR2 SMNVEV (reference sequence). V gave up 2 bases and J gave up 0 bases, with 15 bases separating them. CDR3 length: 17 amino acids. The CDR3 here is CASSLRAGRGSTDTQYF. The CDR3 DNA follows: TGTGCCAGCAGTTTACGTGCCGGGCGGGGCAGCACAGATACGCAGTATTTT.

This clonotype was picked up many times. The V call is TRBV28, the J call TRBJ2-3; D is unclear. CDR3 length equals 14 residues. Trimming left V 6 bases short and J 2 bases short, with 12 bases between. Germline values: CDR1 MDHEN, CDR2 SYDVKM. The CDR3 nucleotides are TGTGCCAGCAGCCCCTCCGGTCCCACAGATACGCAGTATTTT. The encoded protein is CASSPSGPTDTQYF.

This clonotype has a single count. A much bigger clone sits one base away, suggesting this may be a read error. The V and J genes are TRBV30 and TRBJ1-3, with 7 nucleotides matching TRBD1. The CDR3 is 14 amino acids. CDR1 GTSNPN and CDR2 SVGIG come from the germline V gene (reference sequence). Here the CDR3 reads CAWATGSSGITIYF. The CDR3 nucleotides are TGTGCCTGGGCGACAGGGAGCTCTGGAATCACCATATATTTT.